The clone carrying this TCR beta chain has more than one count but fewer than ten. As yet, its antigen is unknown. The assay was immunoSEQ multiplex PCR, and TCRdb's table has in-frame clones only and misses some. Of 140,000 or so clones listed, roughly 90% are singletons. The data are from a study of cytomegalovirus exposure and HLA in healthy donors. Germline V CDR1 and CDR2: LGHNT, FRNRAP. The CDR3 totals 17 residues. V shed 0 bases and J 7 bases; nucleotides not matched to a gene: 8. Study results and caveats: In vitro confirmation showed a few CMV-associated chains to be CMV antigen specific.

The sample consisted of PBMCs. This rearrangement joins TRBV12-5 to TRBJ2-7; 14 nucleotides agree with TRBD2. The sequence came from a man aged 18 to 29 in good health and CMV-seronegative. CDR3: CASGLVLTSGRAHEQYV. The CDR3 DNA reads TGTGCTAGTGGTTTGGTCCTGACTAGCGGGAGGGCACATGAGCAGTACGTC.